These 24 T cell receptor beta chains were all obtained from the same sample, sequenced in a study of T cell responses to AZD1222 COVID-19 vaccine. Sequencing was performed with immunoSEQ multiplex PCR; in TCRdb, only in-frame clones are kept and a portion is missing. The table lists 85,000 to 130,000 clones, around 90% of them singletons, with approximately 5.4% in the top ten. The material sequenced was peripheral blood, taken on day 0 of AZD1222 vaccination. The source of these receptors is an adult in good health.

The rearrangement joins TRBV5-4 to TRBJ2-1, with TRBD2 matching over 7 bases. Per germline, CDR1 SGHNT and CDR2 YYREEE (reference sequence). The ends lost 10 bases at V and 9 bases at J; junction bases unmatched: 19. The CDR3 loop spans 15 amino acids. The chain's CDR3 is CAVRLFGGSPVEQFF. DNA for the CDR3: TGTGCCGTCCGCCTGTTCGGCGGGAGTCCGGTTGAGCAGTTCTTC.

This chain joins TRBV3-1 (or the pseudogene TRBV3-2) and TRBJ1-1, with a weak D call TRBD1 (5 bases). The CDR3 totals 14 residues. Per germline, CDR1 LGHDT and CDR2 YNNKEL (reference sequence). Trimming took 5 bases from V and 2 from J, leaving 12 bases between them. This CDR3 is CASSSSTVNTEAFF. The CDR3 nucleotides are TGTGCCAGCAGCTCGTCGACAGTTAACACTGAAGCTTTCTTT.

The genes are TRBV19 and TRBJ2-7, with TRBD1 matching 7 bases. The CDR3 covers 15 residues. The V gene's germline CDR1 is LNHDA and CDR2 SQIVND (reference sequence). The trim removed 6 bases at V and 3 bases at J, leaving 11 bases unmatched. The CDR3 coding sequence is TGTGCCAGTAGCAGAGGGACAGACATGGGCTACGAGCAGTACTTC. Protein: CASSRGTDMGYEQYF.

Only one count was recorded for this clone. This chain uses TRBV7-8 with TRBJ2-3; possible D gene TRBD1, 6 bases. CDR3 size: 15 residues. The ends were cut back, 7 bases at V and 8 bases at J, with 22 bases in the middle. Looked up from germline, CDR1 is SGHVS and CDR2 is FQNEAQ. The CDR3 nucleotides read TGTGCCAGCAACTCTCCTGGACAGCGACTTGGTACGCAGTATTTT. Protein: CASNSPGQRLGTQYF.

This clone was detected only once. The CDR3: CASSLHERQGVSGANVLTF. CDR3 nucleotide sequence: TGTGCCAGCAGCCTGCATGAGAGACAGGGAGTCTCTGGGGCCAACGTCCTGACTTTC. The chain recombines TRBV21-1 with TRBJ2-6; no DNA check was done on the table's D call, TRBD1. TRBV21-1 is annotated as a pseudogene. The length of the CDR3 is 19 residues.

The chain carries TRBV7-2 and TRBJ2-3; 10 positions agree with TRBD2. V was clipped by 7 bases and J by 5 bases; unmatched bases: 6. This CDR3 has 14 residues. The V gene's germline CDR1 is SGHTA and CDR2 FQGNSA. This CDR3 reads CASTPTSGIDTQYF. The CDR3 coding sequence is TGTGCCAGCACCCCCACTAGCGGGATAGATACGCAGTATTTT.

The rearrangement links TRBV21-1 to TRBJ1-1; the tabulated D call, TRBD1, remains unverified against the DNA. TRBV21-1 is tagged as a pseudogene. There are 15 residues in the CDR3. Here the CDR3 DNA reads TGTGCCAGCAGCAAAGAGTCAGAGAGGACAATAAAAGCTTTCTTT. It yields the protein CASSKESERTIKAFF.

This chain joins TRBV4-2 and TRBJ1-2; possible D gene TRBD1, 6 bases. Germline CDR1 LGHNA, CDR2 YNFKEQ. V lost 1 base to trimming and J lost 3 bases, with 9 bases between them. This CDR3 comprises 14 residues. CDR3 loop: CASSQGGTHYGYTF. CDR3 bases: TGTGCCAGCAGCCAAGGCGGGACACACTATGGCTACACCTTC.

This chain connects TRBV19 to TRBJ2-4; D perhaps matches TRBD2 (5 bases). In germline, CDR1 is LNHDA, CDR2 SQIVND (reference sequence). This CDR3 spans 16 amino acids. Trimming removed 6 bases from V and 0 bases from J, with 15 bases in between. CDR3 sequence reads: CASSAQDSEAKNIQYF. The CDR3 bases are TGTGCCAGTAGCGCTCAGGACTCTGAAGCCAAAAACATTCAGTACTTC.

J is TRBJ2-2 and V is TRBV7-3, with 8 bases fitting TRBD2. The V segment lost 5 bases and the J segment 7 bases; nucleotides outside the gene matches: 6. Germline values: CDR1 SGHTA, CDR2 FQGTGA. The CDR3 runs to 14 residues. CDR3 DNA: TGTGCCAGCAGCGTTAGCGGGAAGGGCGGGGAGCTGTTTTTT. It specifies CASSVSGKGGELFF.

As for this clone: The junction departs from germline at one end; a sequencing error may be responsible. The chain combines TRBV6-5 with TRBJ1-2; 7 bases fit TRBD1. CDR3 size: 14 residues. The germline CDR1 and CDR2 sequences are MNHEY and SVGAGI. The CDR3 DNA is TGTGCCAGCACCCGTAAGGGACAGAGCTATCGCTACACCTTC. Its protein is CASTRKGQSYRYTF.

About this clone: This sample also contains other DNA sequences that code for the same CDR3. The rearrangement uses TRBV5-1 and TRBJ2-1, with unresolved D. Germline V gene sequence: CDR1 SGHRS, CDR2 YFSETQ. V was cut by 0 bases and J by 1 base, with 8 bases left in between. The CDR3 runs 15 residues. The CDR3 region has the DNA TGCGCCAGCAGCTTGGGGCAGGTGTCCTACAATGAGCAGTTCTTC. Protein product: CASSLGQVSYNEQFF. Drawing the rest from reference TRBV5-1 and TRBJ2-1, the complete variable domain is KAGVTQTPRYLIKTRGQQVTLSCSPISGHRSVSWYQQTPGQGLQFLFEYFSETQRNKGNFPGRFSGRQFSNSRSEMNVSTLELGDSALYLCASSLGQVSYNEQFFGPGTRLTVL.

The J gene is TRBJ1-4, the V gene TRBV4-2, with TRBD1 matching over 7 bases. Germline V CDR1 and CDR2: LGHNA, YNFKEQ. CDR3 length equals 14 residues. V dropped 4 bases and J dropped 5; count of bases not matched to a gene: 4. The CDR3: CASSRGTENEKLFF. CDR3 in DNA: TGTGCCAGCAGCCGAGGGACAGAGAATGAAAAACTGTTTTTT.

The V and J genes are TRBV10-1 and TRBJ1-1, with 7 bases aligning to TRBD1. Germline values: CDR1 WNHNN, CDR2 SYGVQD (reference sequence). The CDR3 is 14 residues long. The trim removed 5 bases at V and 4 bases at J, leaving 7 bases unmatched. The CDR3 DNA sequence: TGCGCCAGCAGTATGATCCGACAGGGCACTGAAGCTTTCTTT. Its protein product is CASSMIRQGTEAFF.

This chain connects TRBV7-2 to TRBJ2-5; D not certain. Germline values: CDR1 SGHTA, CDR2 FQGNSA. This CDR3 has 12 amino acids. V dropped 7 bases and J dropped 5 bases, with 11 bases sitting between them. The CDR3 spells CASNINRETQYF. DNA of the CDR3: TGTGCCAGCAACATTAATCGGGAGACCCAGTACTTC.

CDR3 in amino acids: CAISESPRFSGNQPQHF. The CDR3 DNA is TGTGCCATCAGTGAGTCCCCGAGGTTTAGCGGCAATCAGCCCCAGCATTTT. The chain employs TRBV10-3 and TRBJ1-5; D call uncertain. Trimming took off 0 bases at V and 2 bases at J, with 14 bases between the two ends. The CDR3 is 17 amino acids. From germline, CDR1 is ENHRY and CDR2 SYGVKD.

The chain recombines TRBV5-5 with TRBJ2-2; 11 bases line up with TRBD2. The J segment lost 6 bases and the V segment lost 2 bases, leaving 0 bases of the junction unmatched. Germline CDR1 SGHKS, CDR2 YYEKEE (reference sequence). The CDR3 consists of 14 residues. CDR3 loop: CASSFSGGAGELFF. CDR3 in DNA: TGTGCCAGCAGCTTTAGCGGGGGGGCCGGGGAGCTGTTTTTT.

The chain has TRBV10-3 and TRBJ1-1; no firm D call. The CDR3 covers 14 residues. Germline V lookup: CDR1 ENHRY, CDR2 SYGVKD. Trimming cost V 0 bases and J 8 bases, with 13 bases left between them. For the CDR3, the DNA is TGTGCCATCAGTGAGTCGACTGGCTCTGGGGAAGCTTTCTTT. Its protein product is CAISESTGSGEAFF.

CDR3 loop: CASTRGLWWTLGRRTQHF. CDR3 DNA: TGTGCCAGCACCAGGGGGCTATGGTGGACGTTAGGGCGTAGGACCCAGCATTTT. V and J are TRBV27 and TRBJ1-5; 8 bases align to TRBD1. The CDR3 extends over 18 amino acids. J lost 11 bases, V lost 7 bases, and 25 bases had no gene match. Germline assignment: CDR1 MNHEY and CDR2 SMNVEV (reference sequence).

On this clone itself: One end of the junction is discordant with germline, which a read error may explain. The V call is TRBV7-3, the J call TRBJ2-1; 7 bases align to TRBD2. The CDR3 spans 12 residues. Germline V lookup: CDR1 SGHTA, CDR2 FQGTGA. CDR3 amino acids: CASSPGTTGTVF. CDR3 DNA: TGTGCCAGCAGCCCCGGGACTACCGGGACGGTCTTC.

The rearrangement links TRBV5-1 to TRBJ2-3, with 10 bases aligning to TRBD2. CDR1 and CDR2 from the germline V gene are SGHRS and YFSETQ. The CDR3 length is 17 residues. V shed 4 bases and J 4 bases; nucleotides not matched to a gene: 12. CDR3 in DNA: TGCGCCAGCAGCCCCTCAAGGACTAGCGGAGGCGCAGATACGCAGTATTTT. Its translation is CASSPSRTSGGADTQYF. The entire variable domain, with the rest obtained from reference TRBV5-1 and TRBJ2-3, is as follows: KAGVTQTPRYLIKTRGQQVTLSCSPISGHRSVSWYQQTPGQGLQFLFEYFSETQRNKGNFPGRFSGRQFSNSRSEMNVSTLELGDSALYLCASSPSRTSGGADTQYFGPGTRLTVL.

J is TRBJ2-7 and V is TRBV6-2 or TRBV6-3, with 8 bases fitting TRBD1. V gave up 0 bases and J gave up 2 bases; unmatched junction bases: 3. This CDR3 spans 15 amino acids. The germline gives CDR1 MNHEY, CDR2 SVGEGT. CDR3 coding DNA: TGTGCCAGCAGTTACTCGCTGGACAGGGCCTACGAGCAGTACTTC. Protein sequence: CASSYSLDRAYEQYF.

The gene calls are TRBV6-2 or TRBV6-3 and TRBJ2-1; TRBD1 might be the D (5 bases). The CDR3 totals 16 residues. Germline values: CDR1 MNHEY, CDR2 SVGEGT. V shed 3 bases and J shed 3 bases, with 15 bases lying between them. Here the CDR3 reads CASSYRILTVYNEQFF. The CDR3 DNA sequence: TGTGCCAGCAGTTATCGAATCTTGACAGTCTACAATGAGCAGTTCTTC.

The rearrangement joins TRBV11-2 to TRBJ2-7; a possible D gene is TRBD2 (5 bases). CDR3 length equals 13 residues. CDR1 is SGHAT, CDR2 FQNNGV, per germline. With 4 bases removed from V and 4 bases from J, the gap between germline ends came to 11 bases. In nucleotides, the CDR3 is TGTGCCAGCAGCTCTTACCGGGAATACGAGCAGTACTTC. This gives the protein CASSSYREYEQYF.